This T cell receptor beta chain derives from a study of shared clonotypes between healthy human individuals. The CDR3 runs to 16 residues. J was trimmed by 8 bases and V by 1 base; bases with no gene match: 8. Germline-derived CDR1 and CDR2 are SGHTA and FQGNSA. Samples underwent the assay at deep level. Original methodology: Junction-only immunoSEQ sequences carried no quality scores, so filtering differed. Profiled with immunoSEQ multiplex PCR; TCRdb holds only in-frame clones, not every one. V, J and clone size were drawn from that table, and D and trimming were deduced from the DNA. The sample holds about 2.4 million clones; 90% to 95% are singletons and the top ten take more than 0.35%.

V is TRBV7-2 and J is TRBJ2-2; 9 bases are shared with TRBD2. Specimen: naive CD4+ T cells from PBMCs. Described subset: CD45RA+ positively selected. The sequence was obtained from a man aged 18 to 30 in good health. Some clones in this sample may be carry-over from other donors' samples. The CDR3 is CASSLVSGRTAGELFF. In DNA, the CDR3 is TGTGCCAGCAGCTTAGTTAGCGGGAGAACGGCAGGGGAGCTGTTTTTT. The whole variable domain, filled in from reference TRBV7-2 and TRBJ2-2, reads GAGVSQSPSNKVTEKGKDVELRCDPISGHTALYWYRQSLGQGLEFLIYFQGNSAPDKSGLPSDRFSAERTGGSVSTLTIQRTQQEDSAVYLCASSLVSGRTAGELFFGEGSRLTVL.